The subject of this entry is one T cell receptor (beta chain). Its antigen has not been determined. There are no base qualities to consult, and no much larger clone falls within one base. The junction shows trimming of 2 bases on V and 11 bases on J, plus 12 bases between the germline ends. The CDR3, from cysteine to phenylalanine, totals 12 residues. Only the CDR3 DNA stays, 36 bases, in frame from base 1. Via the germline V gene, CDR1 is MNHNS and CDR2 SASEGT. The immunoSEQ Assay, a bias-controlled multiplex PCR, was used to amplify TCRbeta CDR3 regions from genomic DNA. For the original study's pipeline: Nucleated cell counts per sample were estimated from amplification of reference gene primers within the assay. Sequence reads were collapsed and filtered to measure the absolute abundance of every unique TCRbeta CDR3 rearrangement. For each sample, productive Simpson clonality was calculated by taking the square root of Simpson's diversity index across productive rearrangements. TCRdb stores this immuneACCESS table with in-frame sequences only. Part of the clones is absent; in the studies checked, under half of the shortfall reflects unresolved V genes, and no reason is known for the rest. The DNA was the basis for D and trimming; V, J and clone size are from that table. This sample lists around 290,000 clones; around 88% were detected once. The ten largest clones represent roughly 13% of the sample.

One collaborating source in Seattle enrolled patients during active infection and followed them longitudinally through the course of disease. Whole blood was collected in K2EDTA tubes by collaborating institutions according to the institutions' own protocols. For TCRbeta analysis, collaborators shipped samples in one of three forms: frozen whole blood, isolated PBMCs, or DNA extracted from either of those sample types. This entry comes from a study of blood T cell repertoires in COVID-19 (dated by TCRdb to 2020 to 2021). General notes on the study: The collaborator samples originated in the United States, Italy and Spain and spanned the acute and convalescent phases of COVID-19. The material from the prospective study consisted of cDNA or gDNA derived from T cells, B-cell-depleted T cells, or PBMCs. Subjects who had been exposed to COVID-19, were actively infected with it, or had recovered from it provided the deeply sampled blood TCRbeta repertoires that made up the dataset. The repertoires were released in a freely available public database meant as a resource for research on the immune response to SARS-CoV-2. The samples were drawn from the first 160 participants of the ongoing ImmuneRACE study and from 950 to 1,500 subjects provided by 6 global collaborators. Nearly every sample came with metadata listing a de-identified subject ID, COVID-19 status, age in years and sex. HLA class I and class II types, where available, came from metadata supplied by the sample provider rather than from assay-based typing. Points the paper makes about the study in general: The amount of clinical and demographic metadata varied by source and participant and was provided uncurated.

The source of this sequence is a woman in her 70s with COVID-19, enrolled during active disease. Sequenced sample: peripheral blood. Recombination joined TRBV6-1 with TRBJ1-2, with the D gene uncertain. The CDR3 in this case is CASSEMTLGYTF. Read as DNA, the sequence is TGTGCCAGCAGTGAAATGACGCTAGGTTACACCTTC.